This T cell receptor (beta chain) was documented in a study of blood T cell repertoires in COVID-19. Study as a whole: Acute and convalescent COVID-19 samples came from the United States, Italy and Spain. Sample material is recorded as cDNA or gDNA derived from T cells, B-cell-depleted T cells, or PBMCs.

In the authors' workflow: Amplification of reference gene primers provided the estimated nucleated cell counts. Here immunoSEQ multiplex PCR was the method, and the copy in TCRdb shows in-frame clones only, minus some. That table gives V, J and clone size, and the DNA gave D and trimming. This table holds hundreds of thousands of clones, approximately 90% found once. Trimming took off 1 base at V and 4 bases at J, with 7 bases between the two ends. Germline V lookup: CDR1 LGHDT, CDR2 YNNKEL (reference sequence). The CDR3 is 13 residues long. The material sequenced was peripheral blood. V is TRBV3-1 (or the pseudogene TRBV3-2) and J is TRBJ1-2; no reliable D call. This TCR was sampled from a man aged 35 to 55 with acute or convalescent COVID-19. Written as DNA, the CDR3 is TGTGCCAGCAGCCAAGGAGGGCCCTATGGCTACACCTTC. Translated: CASSQGGPYGYTF.